The clone carrying this T cell receptor (beta chain) was observed a handful of times. Its cognate antigen is unknown. A single record per CDR3 protein comes from TCRdb applying MiXCR to the 5' RACE reads. The table includes 300,000 to 400,000 distinct CDR3 sequences, 20% detected once. The data stem from a study of CD8 T cells in ankylosing spondylitis. The CDR3 consists of 17 residues. J gave up 3 bases and V 1 base, and 9 bases lay outside the gene matches. Germline V gene data show CDR1 as SGHTA and CDR2 as FQGNSA. Overall study results and limits: The disease-linked clones had a CD8+ phenotype and low blood frequencies.

The sequenced sample was blood, either unsorted or a sorted T cell fraction (not recorded which). The chain combines TRBV7-2 with TRBJ2-7, with 10 bases fitting TRBD2. This clonotype was obtained from a male donor with ankylosing spondylitis or in good health (not recorded which). The CDR3 protein is CASSLGTRTSGDYEQYF. The CDR3 DNA follows: TGTGCCAGCAGCTTAGGTACACGAACTAGCGGGGACTACGAGCAGTACTTC.